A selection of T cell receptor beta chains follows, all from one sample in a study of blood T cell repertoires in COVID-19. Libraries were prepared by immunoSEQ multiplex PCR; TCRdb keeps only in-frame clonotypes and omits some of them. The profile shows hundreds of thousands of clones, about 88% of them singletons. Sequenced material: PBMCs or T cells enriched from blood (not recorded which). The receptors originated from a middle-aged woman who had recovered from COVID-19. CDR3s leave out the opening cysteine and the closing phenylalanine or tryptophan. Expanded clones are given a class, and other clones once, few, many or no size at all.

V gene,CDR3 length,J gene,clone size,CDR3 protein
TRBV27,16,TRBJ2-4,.,ASSPNSAGLLAKNIQY
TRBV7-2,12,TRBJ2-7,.,ASSLGLSLYEQY
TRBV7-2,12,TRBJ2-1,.,ASSLAGGLNEQF
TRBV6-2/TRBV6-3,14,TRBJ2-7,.,ASSDGLAGATYEQY
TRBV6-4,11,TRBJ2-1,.,ASSDSSGDRAV
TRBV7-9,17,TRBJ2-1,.,ASSSPGTSGTLLGNEQF
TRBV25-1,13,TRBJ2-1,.,ASSYGESLQNEQF
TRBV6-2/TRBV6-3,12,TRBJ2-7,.,ASSYSLGAYEQY
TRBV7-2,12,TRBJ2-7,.,ASSLDRYSYEQY
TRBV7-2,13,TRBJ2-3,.,ASSLAGRAIDTQY
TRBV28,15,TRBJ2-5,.,ASSFYGLAGEGETQY
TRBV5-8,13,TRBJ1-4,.,ASSLDGATNEKLF
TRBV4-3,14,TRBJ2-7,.,ASSQDGTVRSYEQY
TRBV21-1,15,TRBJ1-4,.,ASTPLRTGAIWEKLF
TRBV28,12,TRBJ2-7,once,ASRERGQGDEQY
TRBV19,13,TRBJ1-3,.,ASSDQGAPGNTIY
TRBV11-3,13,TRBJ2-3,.,ASSLGALETDTQY
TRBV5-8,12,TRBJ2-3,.,ASRTGGFTDTQY
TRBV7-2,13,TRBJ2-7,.,ASSLEAGGSYEQY
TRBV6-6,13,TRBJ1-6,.,ASTPQGNNNSPLH
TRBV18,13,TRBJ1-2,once,ASSLWTGSNYGYT
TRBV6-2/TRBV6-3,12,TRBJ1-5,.,ASTPGEAGQPQH
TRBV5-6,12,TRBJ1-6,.,ASSNGTGSSPLH
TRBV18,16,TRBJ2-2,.,ASSPPGGPAGSTGELF
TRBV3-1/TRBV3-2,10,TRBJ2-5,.,ASSQDQKTQY
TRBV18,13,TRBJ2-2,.,ASSQSVLNTGELF
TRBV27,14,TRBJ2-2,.,ASSWTGATFTGELF
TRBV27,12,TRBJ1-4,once,ASSNRGEGEKLF
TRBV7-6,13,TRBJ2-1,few,ASSLFRQSDNEQF
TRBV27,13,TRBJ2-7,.,ASWGLAGGSYEQY
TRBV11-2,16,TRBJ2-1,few,ASSLSAGTSGRGNEQF
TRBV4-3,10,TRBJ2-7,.,ASSYQGNEQY
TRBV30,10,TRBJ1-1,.,AWITGTGRAF
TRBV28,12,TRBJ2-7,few,ASNGQGASYEQY
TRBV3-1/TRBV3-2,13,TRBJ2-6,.,ARPGQDSGANVLT
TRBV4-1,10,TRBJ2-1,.,ASSSPPRPQF
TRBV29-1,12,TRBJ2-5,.,SVEGGGAWETQY
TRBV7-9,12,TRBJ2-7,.,ASSLLLGPYEQY
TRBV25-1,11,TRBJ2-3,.,ASSETGRDTQY
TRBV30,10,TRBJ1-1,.,AWSLGGTEAF
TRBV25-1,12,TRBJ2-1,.,ATSGQGAHSEQF
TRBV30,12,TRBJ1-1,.,AWRRDRENTEAF
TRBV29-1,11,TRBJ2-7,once,SVEDRLSYEQY
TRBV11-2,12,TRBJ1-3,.,ASSPGQLGNTIY
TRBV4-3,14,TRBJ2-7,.,ASSQERQGRFGEQY
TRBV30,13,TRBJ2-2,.,AWSVLAVNTGELF
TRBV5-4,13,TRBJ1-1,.,ASSLPGDQVTEAF
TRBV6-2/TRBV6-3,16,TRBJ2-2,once,ASSGLKRGPPGTGELF
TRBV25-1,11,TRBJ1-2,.,ASSESGNYGYT
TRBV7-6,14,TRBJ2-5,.,ASSLRSGGAWETQY
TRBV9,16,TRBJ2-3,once,ASSVVGSGGSSTDTQY
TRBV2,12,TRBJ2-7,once,ASHKASGTHEQY
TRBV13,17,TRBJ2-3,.,ASSPPPALAGFSTDTQY
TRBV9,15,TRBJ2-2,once,ASSSSPRGSNTGELF
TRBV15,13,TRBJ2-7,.,ATSANRQGGYEQY
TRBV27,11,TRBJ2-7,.,ASSFDRAREQY
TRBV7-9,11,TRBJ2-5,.,ASSSYRQGTQY
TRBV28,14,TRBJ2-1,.,ATWAAGLPSYNEQF
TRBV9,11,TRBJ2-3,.,ASTGQGADTQY